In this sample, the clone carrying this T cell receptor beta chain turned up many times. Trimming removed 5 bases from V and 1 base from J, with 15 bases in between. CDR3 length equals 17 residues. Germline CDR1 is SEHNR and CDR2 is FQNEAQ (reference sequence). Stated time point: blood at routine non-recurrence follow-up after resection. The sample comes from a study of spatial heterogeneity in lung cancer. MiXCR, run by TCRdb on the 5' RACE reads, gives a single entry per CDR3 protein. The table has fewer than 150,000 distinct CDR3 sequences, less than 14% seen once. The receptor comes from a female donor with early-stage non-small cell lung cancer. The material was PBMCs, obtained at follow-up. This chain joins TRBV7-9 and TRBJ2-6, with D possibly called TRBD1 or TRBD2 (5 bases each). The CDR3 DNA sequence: TGTGCCAGCAGCGTTCCGCCGGGACGGTCTGGGGCCAACGTCCTGACTTTC. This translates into CASSVPPGRSGANVLTF.